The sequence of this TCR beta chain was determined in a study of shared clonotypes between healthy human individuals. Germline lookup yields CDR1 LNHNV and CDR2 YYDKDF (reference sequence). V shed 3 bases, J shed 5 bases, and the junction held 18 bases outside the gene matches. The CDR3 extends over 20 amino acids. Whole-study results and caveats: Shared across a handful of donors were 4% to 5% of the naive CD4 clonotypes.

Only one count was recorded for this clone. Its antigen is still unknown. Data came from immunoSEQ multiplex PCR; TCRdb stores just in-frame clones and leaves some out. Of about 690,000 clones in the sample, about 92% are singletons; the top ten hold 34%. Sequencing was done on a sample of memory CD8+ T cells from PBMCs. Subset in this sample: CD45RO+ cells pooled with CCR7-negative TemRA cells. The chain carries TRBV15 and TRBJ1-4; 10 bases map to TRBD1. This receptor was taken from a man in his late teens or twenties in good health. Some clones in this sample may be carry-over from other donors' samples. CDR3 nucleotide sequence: TGTGCCACCAGCAGGGGCGGGGGACAGGGGAAAAACACCTTGAATGAAAAACTGTTTTTT. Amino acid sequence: CATSRGGGQGKNTLNEKLFF.